A selection of T cell receptor beta chains follows, all from one sample in a study of blood T cell repertoires in COVID-19. The data were produced by immunoSEQ multiplex PCR, yet TCRdb's version contains in-frame clones alone and is incomplete. The table has some 210,000 clones, 80% to 90% seen once. The sample taken for sequencing was PBMCs or T cells enriched from blood (not recorded which). Receptors originate from a man aged 40-55 years who had recovered from COVID-19. Each CDR3 is given with its conserved first and last residue. Expanded clones are given a class, and other clones once, few, many or no size at all.

cdr3_aa | v_call | clone_size | cdr3_length | j_call
CASSQGSPGYGYTF | TRBV3-1/TRBV3-2 | NA | 14 | TRBJ1-2
CASSSTSGRGEQFF | TRBV9 | NA | 14 | TRBJ2-1
CASSLAGYTF | TRBV5-1 | NA | 10 | TRBJ1-2
CASSPQGYGYTF | TRBV7-9 | NA | 12 | TRBJ1-2
CASSLGQMNSPLHF | TRBV19 | NA | 14 | TRBJ1-6
CASSLRSGSLEAFF | TRBV5-1 | NA | 14 | TRBJ1-1
CASAFKAGQPQHF | TRBV6-5 | once | 13 | TRBJ1-5
CASSHSGTGHFQETQYF | TRBV3-1/TRBV3-2 | few | 17 | TRBJ2-5
CSVLSGSRPYNEQFF | TRBV29-1 | few | 15 | TRBJ2-1
CATARGTGDEGPQHF | TRBV10-3 | NA | 15 | TRBJ1-5
CASSQGGYTQYF | TRBV14 | NA | 12 | TRBJ2-3
CSALYEQYF | TRBV20-1 | NA | 9 | TRBJ2-7
CASSNRQGGGYTF | TRBV19 | NA | 13 | TRBJ1-2
CASTRGTSGNTIYF | TRBV6-5 | NA | 14 | TRBJ1-3
CASSPLPLGEAFF | TRBV18 | once | 13 | TRBJ1-1
CASGGGSSGYTF | TRBV6-5 | NA | 12 | TRBJ1-2
CASRPRTGRETQYF | TRBV19 | NA | 14 | TRBJ2-5